One T cell receptor beta chain is described in this entry. The data belong to a study of CD8+CD57+ T cells in acquired aplastic anemia. Trimming stripped 3 bases from V and 0 bases from J, with 6 bases between. The CDR3 is 13 residues long. Germline values: CDR1 SNHLY, CDR2 FYNNEI. CDR3 and TCR beta VDJ profiling relied on a genomic DNA template. TCRdb reprocessed the reads with MiXCR, giving one entry per CDR3 protein. Here the sample spans 150,000 to 200,000 distinct CDR3 sequences, about three fifths being singletons. Those patients picked for sequencing had displayed CD8+CD57+ cell expansion on flow cytometry. The enrolled patients all had severe acquired aplastic anemia.

This receptor was identified in a human donor with aplastic anemia. The sequenced sample consisted of sorted CD4+, CD8+, or CD8+CD57+ T cells (not recorded which) from PBMCs. The rearrangement links TRBV2 to TRBJ2-7, with D uncertain. The CDR3 coding sequence is TGTGCCAGCAGTGAGGAGTTCTCCTACGAGCAGTACTTC. It is translated as CASSEEFSYEQYF.